The clone carrying this T cell receptor (beta chain) was observed a few times. Its antigen remains unknown. Assay: immunoSEQ multiplex PCR; the TCRdb copy retains only in-frame clones and omits some. Of about 37,000 clones in the sample, roughly 89% were seen once. The germline gives CDR1 SNHLY, CDR2 FYNNEI. The CDR3 sequence is 13 residues long. Trimming stripped 4 bases from V and 4 bases from J, with 8 bases between. The sample is drawn from a study of OX40 agonist ivuxolimab in advanced cancers. Study-wide context: Patients enrolled in dose escalation were diagnosed with hepatocellular carcinoma, melanoma, renal cell or head and neck cancer. Findings of the study overall: Low normalized clonal expansion also occurred in some nonresponding patients.

Here the sequenced sample was CD4+ or CD8+ T cells sorted from blood, taken in a trial of the OX40 agonist ivuxolimab. This sequence joins TRBV2 and TRBJ1-5; a weak D match, TRBD1 (5 bases). This receptor was taken from an adult with an advanced solid tumor such as melanoma, head and neck, liver or kidney cancer. The CDR3 nucleotides read TGTGCCAGCAGTGGGGGCCTGAATCAGCCCCAGCATTTT. Protein: CASSGGLNQPQHF.